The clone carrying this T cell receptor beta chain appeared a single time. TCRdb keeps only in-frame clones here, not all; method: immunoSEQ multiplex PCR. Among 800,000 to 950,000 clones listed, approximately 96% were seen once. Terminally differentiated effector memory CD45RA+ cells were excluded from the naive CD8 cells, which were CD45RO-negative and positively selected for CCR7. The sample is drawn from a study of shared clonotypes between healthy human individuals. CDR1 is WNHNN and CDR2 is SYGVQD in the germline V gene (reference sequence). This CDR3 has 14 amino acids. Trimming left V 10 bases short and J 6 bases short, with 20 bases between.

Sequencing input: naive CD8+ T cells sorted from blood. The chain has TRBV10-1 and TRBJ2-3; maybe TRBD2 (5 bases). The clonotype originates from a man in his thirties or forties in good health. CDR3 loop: CANPGPGAGDTQYF. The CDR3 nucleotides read TGCGCCAACCCCGGACCGGGTGCGGGTGATACGCAGTATTTT.